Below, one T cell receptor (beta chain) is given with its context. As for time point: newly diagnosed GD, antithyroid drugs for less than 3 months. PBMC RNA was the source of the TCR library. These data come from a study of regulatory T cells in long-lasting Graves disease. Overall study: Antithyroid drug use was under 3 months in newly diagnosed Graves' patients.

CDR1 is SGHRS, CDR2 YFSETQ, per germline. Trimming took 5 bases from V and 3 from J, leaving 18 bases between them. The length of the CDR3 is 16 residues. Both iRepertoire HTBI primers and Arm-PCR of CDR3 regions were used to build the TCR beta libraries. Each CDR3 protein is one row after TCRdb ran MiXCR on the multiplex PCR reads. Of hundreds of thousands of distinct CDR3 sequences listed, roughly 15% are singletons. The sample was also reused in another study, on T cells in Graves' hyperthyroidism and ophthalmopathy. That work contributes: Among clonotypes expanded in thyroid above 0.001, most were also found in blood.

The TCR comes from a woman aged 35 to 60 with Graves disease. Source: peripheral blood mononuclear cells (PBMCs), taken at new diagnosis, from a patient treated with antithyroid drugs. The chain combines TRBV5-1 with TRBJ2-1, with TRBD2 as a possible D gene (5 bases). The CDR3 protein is CASRSYGDSDYNEQFF. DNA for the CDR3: TGCGCCAGCAGGAGTTATGGGGATAGCGACTACAATGAGCAGTTCTTC.